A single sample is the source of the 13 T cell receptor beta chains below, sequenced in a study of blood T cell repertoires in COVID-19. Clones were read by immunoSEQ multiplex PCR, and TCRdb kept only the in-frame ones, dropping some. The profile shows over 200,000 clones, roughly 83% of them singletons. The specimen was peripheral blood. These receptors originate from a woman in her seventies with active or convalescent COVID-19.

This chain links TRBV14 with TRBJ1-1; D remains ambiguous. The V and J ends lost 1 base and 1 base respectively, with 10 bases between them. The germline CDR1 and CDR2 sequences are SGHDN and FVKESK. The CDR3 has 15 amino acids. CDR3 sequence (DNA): TGTGCCAGCAGCCAAGGTGGCCGAGGGAACACTGAAGCTTTCTTT. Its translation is CASSQGGRGNTEAFF.

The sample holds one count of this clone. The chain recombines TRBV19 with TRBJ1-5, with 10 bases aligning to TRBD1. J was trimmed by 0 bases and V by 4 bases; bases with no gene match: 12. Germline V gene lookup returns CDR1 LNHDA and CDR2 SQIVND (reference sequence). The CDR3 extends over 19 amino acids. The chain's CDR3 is CASSTPGTGAPYSNQPQHF. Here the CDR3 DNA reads TGTGCCAGTAGTACCCCCGGGACAGGGGCACCGTATAGCAATCAGCCCCAGCATTTT.

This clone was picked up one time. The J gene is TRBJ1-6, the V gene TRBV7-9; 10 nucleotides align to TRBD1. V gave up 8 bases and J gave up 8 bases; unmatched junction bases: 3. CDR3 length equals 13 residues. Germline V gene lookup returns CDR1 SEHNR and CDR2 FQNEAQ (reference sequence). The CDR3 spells CASAGTGDSPLHF. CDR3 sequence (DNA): TGTGCCAGCGCCGGGACAGGGGATTCACCCCTCCACTTT.

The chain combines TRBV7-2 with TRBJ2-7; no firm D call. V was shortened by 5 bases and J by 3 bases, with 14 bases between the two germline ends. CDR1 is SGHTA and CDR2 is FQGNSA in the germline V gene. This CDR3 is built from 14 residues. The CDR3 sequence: CASSQLRLGYEQYF. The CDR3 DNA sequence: TGTGCCAGCAGCCAATTGAGGTTGGGCTACGAGCAGTACTTC. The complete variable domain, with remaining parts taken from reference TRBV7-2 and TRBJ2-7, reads GAGVSQSPSNKVTEKGKDVELRCDPISGHTALYWYRQSLGQGLEFLIYFQGNSAPDKSGLPSDRFSAERTGGSVSTLTIQRTQQEDSAVYLCASSQLRLGYEQYFGPGTRLTVT.

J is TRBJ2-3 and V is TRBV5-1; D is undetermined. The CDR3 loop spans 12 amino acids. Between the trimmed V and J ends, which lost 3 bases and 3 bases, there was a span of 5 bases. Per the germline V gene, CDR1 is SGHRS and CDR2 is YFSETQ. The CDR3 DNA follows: TGCGCCAGCAGCTATCAGACAGATACGCAGTATTTT. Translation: CASSYQTDTQYF.

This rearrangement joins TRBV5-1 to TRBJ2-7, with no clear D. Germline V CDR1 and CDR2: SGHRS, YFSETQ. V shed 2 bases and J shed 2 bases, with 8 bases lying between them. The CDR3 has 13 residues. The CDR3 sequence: CASSLTGTYEQYF. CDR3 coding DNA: TGCGCCAGCAGCTTAACCGGTACCTACGAGCAGTACTTC.

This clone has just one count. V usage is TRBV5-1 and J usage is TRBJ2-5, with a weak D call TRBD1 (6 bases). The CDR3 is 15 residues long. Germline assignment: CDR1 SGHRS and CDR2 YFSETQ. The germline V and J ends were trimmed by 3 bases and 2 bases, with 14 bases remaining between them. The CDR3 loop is CASSSTGTPQETQYF. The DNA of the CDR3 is TGCGCCAGCAGCTCAACAGGGACACCTCAAGAGACCCAGTACTTC.

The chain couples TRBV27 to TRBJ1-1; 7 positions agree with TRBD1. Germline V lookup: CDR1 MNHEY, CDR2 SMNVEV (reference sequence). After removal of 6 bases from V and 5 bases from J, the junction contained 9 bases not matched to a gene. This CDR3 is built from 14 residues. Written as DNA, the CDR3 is TGTGCCAGCAGCCGACAGGGCGGGCGGACTGAAGCTTTCTTT. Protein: CASSRQGGRTEAFF.

The CDR3 loop is CASSLAVGTGREKLFF. DNA of the CDR3: TGCGCCAGCAGCTTGGCTGTTGGGACAGGGCGCGAAAAACTGTTTTTT. The chain couples TRBV5-1 to TRBJ1-4, with 9 bases aligning to TRBD1. Looked up from germline, CDR1 is SGHRS and CDR2 is YFSETQ. V lost 0 bases and J lost 8; bases outside the gene matches: 8. CDR3 length: 16 amino acids.

In DNA, the CDR3 is TGTGCCAGCAGCTTAGGGGAACGCTCGGTTGGGGCGCGGGAGACCCAGTACTTC. Translating it yields CASSLGERSVGARETQYF. The chain carries TRBV7-8 and TRBJ2-5; TRBD1 might be the D (5 bases). Trimming stripped 1 base from V and 5 bases from J, with 23 bases between. In germline, CDR1 is SGHVS, CDR2 FQNEAQ. CDR3 length: 18 residues.

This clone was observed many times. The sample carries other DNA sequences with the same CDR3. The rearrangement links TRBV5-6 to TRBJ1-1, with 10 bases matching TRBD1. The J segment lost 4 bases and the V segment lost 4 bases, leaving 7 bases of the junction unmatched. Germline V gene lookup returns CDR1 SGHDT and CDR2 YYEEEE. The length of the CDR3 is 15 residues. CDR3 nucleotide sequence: TGTGCCAGCAGCCTTGACAGGGGGCGGGGCACTGAAGCTTTCTTT. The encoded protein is CASSLDRGRGTEAFF.

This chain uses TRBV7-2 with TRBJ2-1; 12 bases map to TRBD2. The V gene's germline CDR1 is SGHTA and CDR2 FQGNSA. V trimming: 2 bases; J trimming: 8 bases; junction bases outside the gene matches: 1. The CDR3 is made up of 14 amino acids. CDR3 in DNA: TGTGCCAGCAGCTTACTAGCGGGGGGGGATGAGCAGTTCTTC. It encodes CASSLLAGGDEQFF.

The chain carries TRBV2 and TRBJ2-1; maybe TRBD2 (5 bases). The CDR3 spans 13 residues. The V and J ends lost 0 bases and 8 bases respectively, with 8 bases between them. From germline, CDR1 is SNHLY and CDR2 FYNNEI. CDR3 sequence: CASSEAGEHEQFF. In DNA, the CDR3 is TGTGCCAGCAGTGAAGCTGGGGAGCATGAGCAGTTCTTC. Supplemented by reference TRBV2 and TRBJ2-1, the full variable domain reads EPEVTQTPSHQVTQMGQEVILRCVPISNHLYFYWYRQILGQKVEFLVSFYNNEISEKSEIFDDQFSVERPDGSNFTLKIRSTKLEDSAMYFCASSEAGEHEQFFGPGTRLTVL.